This TCR beta chain came from a study of cytomegalovirus exposure and HLA in healthy donors. Overall study results and limits: Evidence from a later analysis indicated that most CMV-associated TCR beta chains looked HLA-restricted.

PCR employed 60 Vbeta and 13 Jbeta primers. Sequenced by immunoSEQ multiplex PCR; TCRdb stores in-frame clones only, minus some. The profile shows fewer than 130,000 clones, 79% of them singletons. This CDR3 is built from 14 residues. Trimming at V came to 4 bases and at J to 8 bases, leaving 6 bases not matched to a gene. CDR1 MDHEN and CDR2 SYDVKM come from the germline V gene. This clone was recorded once. Its target is unknown. Other nucleotide sequences from this sample produce the same CDR3. Input material: PBMCs. The gene calls are TRBV28 and TRBJ1-4; 8 nucleotides align to TRBD1. The source of this sequence is a woman aged 40 to 50 in good health and CMV-seronegative. The CDR3, as DNA: TGTGCCAGCAGTTCAGACAGGGGTTGGGAAAAACTGTTTTTT. This gives the protein CASSSDRGWEKLFF.